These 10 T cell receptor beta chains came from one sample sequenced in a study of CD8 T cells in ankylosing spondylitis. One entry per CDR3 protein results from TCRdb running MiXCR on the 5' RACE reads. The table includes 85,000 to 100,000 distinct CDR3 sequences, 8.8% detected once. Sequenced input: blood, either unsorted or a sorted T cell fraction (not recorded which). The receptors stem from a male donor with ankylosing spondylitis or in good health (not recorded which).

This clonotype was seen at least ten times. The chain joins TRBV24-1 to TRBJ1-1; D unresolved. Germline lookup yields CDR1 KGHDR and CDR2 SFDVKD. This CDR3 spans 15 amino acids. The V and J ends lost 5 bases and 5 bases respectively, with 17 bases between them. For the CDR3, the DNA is TGTGCCACCAGTGTCTTCACAGAGGGAAGGACTGAAGCTTTCTTT. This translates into CATSVFTEGRTEAFF.

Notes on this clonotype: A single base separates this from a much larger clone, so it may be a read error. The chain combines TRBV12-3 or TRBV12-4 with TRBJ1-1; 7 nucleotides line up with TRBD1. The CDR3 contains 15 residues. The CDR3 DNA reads TGTACCAGCAGTACCCCCACAGGGGCGAACACTGAAGCTTTCTTT. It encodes CTSSTPTGANTEAFF.

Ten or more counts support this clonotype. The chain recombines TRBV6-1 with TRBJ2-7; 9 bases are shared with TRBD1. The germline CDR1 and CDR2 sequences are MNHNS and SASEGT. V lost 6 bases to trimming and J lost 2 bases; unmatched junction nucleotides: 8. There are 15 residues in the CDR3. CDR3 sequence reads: CASRLSGQGTYEQYF. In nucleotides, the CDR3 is TGTGCCAGCAGACTATCGGGACAGGGAACCTACGAGCAGTACTTC.

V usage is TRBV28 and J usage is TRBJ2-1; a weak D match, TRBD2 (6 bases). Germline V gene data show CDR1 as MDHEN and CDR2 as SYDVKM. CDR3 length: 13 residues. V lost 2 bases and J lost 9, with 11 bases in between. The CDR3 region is CASSLGSGFEQFF. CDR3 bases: TGTGCCAGCAGTTTAGGAAGCGGGTTTGAGCAGTTCTTC.

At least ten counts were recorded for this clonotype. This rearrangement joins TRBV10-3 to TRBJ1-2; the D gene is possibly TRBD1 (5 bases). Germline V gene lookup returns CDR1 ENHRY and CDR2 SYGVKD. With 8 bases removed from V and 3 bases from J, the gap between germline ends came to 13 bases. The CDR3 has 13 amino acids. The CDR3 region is CAIGAGVDYGYTF. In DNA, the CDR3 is TGTGCCATCGGGGCGGGGGTTGACTATGGCTACACCTTC.

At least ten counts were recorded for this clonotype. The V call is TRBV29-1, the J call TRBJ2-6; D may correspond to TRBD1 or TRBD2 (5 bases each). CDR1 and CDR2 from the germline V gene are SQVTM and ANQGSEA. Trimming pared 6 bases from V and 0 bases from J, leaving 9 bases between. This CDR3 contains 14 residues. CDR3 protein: CSVGTSSGANVLTF. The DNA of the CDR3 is TGCAGCGTCGGGACGTCCTCTGGGGCCAACGTCCTGACTTTC.

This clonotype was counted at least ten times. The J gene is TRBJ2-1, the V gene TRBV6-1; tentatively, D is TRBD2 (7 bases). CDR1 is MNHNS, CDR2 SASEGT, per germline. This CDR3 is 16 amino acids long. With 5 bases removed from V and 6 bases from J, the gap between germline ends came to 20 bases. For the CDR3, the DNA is TGTGCCAGCAGTCTATCCCGCGGGGGCAACGGCAATGAGCAGTTCTTC. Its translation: CASSLSRGGNGNEQFF.

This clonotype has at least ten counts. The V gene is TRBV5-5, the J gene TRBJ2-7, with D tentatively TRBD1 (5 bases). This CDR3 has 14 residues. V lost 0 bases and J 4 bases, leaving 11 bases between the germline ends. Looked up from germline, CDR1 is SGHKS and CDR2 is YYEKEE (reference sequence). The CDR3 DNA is TGTGCCAGCAGCTTGGTTGGCAGGGCTTACGAGCAGTACTTC. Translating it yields CASSLVGRAYEQYF.

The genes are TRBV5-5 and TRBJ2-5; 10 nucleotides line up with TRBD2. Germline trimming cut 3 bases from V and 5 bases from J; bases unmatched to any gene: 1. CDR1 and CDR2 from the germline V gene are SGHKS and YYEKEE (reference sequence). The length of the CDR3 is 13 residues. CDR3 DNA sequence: TGTGCCAGCAGCTCGGGACTAGCGGAGACCCAGTACTTC. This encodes CASSSGLAETQYF.

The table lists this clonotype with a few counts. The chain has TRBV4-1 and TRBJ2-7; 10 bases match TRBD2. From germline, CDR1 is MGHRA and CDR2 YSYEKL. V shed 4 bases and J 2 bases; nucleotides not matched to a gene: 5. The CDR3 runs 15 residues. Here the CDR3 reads CASSPRTSGPYEQYF. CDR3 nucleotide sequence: TGCGCCAGCAGCCCCAGGACTAGCGGTCCCTACGAGCAGTACTTC.